The 15 T cell receptor beta chains presented below share a single source sample, sequenced in a study of blood T cells in healthy people across ages (dated by TCRdb to between 2014 and 2016). Library construction relied on 5' RACE. The sequencing machine was an Illumina HiSeq 2500. A second PCR of about 6 to 11 cycles was performed with a sample-barcoded 5' primer and a J-beta primer mix. Clones were called with MiXCR by TCRdb after fastp trimmed the public reads at Q25, and only in-frame beta chains were retained. Under each unique CDR3 protein, matching rows form one entry showing the most common genes and DNA. Counted in this sample were hundreds of thousands of distinct CDR3 sequences; about half of them appeared once. The top ten constitute about a sixth of the sample. The sequencing sample was made of blood. The receptors were sampled from a man older than 75 in good health.

This clonotype came up a few times. V is TRBV4-3 and J is TRBJ2-7, with TRBD2 matching over 8 bases. The CDR3 is 19 amino acids. Germline CDR1 and CDR2: LGHNA and YSLEER. Trimming took 4 bases from V and 3 from J; bases not matched to a gene: 20. The CDR3 sequence: CASSLYRPVPSGLFYEQYF. The CDR3 bases are TGCGCCAGCAGCCTATATCGCCCGGTTCCTAGCGGGCTCTTCTACGAGCAGTACTTC.

The rearrangement joins TRBV4-1 to TRBJ2-5, with 9 bases aligning to TRBD2. This CDR3 is built from 15 residues. J gave up 11 bases and V 0 bases, and 10 bases lay outside the gene matches. Germline V gene sequence: CDR1 MGHRA, CDR2 YSYEKL. CDR3 protein: CASSQEVAGAYGQYF. CDR3 bases: TGCGCCAGCAGCCAAGAGGTAGCGGGGGCCTACGGGCAGTACTTC.

In this sample, this clonotype turned up a few times. The genes are TRBV5-1 and TRBJ2-1; TRBD1 is a possible D gene (5 bases). Germline CDR1 and CDR2: SGHRS and YFSETQ. CDR3 length equals 15 residues. With 4 bases removed from V and 0 bases from J, the gap between germline ends came to 11 bases. The CDR3 spells CASSADSPSYNEQFF. Here the CDR3 DNA reads TGCGCCAGCAGCGCAGACAGTCCCTCCTACAATGAGCAGTTCTTC.

This clonotype was observed many times. The chain uses TRBV5-6 and TRBJ2-3, with D possibly matching TRBD1 (6 bases). CDR3 length equals 16 residues. Germline CDR1 SGHDT, CDR2 YYEEEE. V lost 3 bases to trimming and J lost 0 bases, with 14 bases between them. This CDR3 reads CASSSYRVSSTDTQYF. CDR3 DNA: TGTGCCAGCAGCTCCTACAGGGTTTCTAGCACAGATACGCAGTATTTT.

This chain links TRBV6-6 with TRBJ2-7; 10 nucleotides align to TRBD1. Looked up from germline, CDR1 is MNHNY and CDR2 is SVGAGI (reference sequence). The CDR3 extends over 14 amino acids. V was pared by 2 bases and J by 3 bases, with 1 base of the junction left unmatched. The CDR3 DNA is TGTGCCAGCAGTTACGGACAGGGGGGCTACGAGCAGTACTTC. Translation: CASSYGQGGYEQYF.

V gene TRBV7-2 combines with J gene TRBJ2-2, with unresolved D. Trimming took off 1 base at V and 7 bases at J, with 4 bases between the two ends. This CDR3 is built from 12 residues. Per the germline V gene, CDR1 is SGHTA and CDR2 is FQGNSA. The CDR3 DNA is TGTGCCAGCAGCTTAGGTTTCGGGGAGCTGTTTTTT. It yields the protein CASSLGFGELFF.

The chain employs TRBV4-1 and TRBJ2-5; a possible D gene is TRBD2 (6 bases). CDR3 length: 18 residues. Per germline, CDR1 MGHRA and CDR2 YSYEKL. The germline V and J ends were trimmed by 0 bases and 0 bases, with 17 bases remaining between them. The CDR3 spells CASSQDWVSGLYQETQYF. Written as DNA, the CDR3 is TGCGCCAGCAGCCAAGATTGGGTTAGCGGCCTGTACCAAGAGACCCAGTACTTC.

This clonotype was counted only a few times. The J gene is TRBJ1-1, the V gene TRBV29-1, with D possibly TRBD1 on 5 matching bases. Germline-derived CDR1 and CDR2 are SQVTM and ANQGSEA. Trimming shortened V by 7 bases and J by 4 bases, and 22 bases separated the two germline ends. The CDR3 totals 15 residues. The CDR3 reads CSGLDRGGTRTEAFF. The CDR3, as DNA: TGCAGCGGCCTTGATCGTGGGGGTACGCGCACTGAAGCTTTCTTT.

This chain links TRBV7-9 with TRBJ2-1, with D perhaps assigned TRBD1 or TRBD2 (5 bases each). Trimming took off 1 base at V and 9 bases at J, with 19 bases between the two ends. There are 16 residues in the CDR3. Germline V lookup: CDR1 SEHNR, CDR2 FQNEAQ (reference sequence). In nucleotides, the CDR3 is TGTGCCAGCAGCTTAGGCGGTTCTGAGGGGATGAGTGAGCAGTTCTTC. Its protein product is CASSLGGSEGMSEQFF. The full variable domain, its missing parts supplied by reference TRBV7-9 and TRBJ2-1, is DTGVSQNPRHKITKRGQNVTFRCDPISEHNRLYWYRQTLGQGPEFLTYFQNEAQLEKSRLLSDRFSAERPKGSFSTLEIQRTEQGDSAMYLCASSLGGSEGMSEQFFGPGTRLTVL.

The chain recombines TRBV6-1 with TRBJ1-4; D not certain. Trimming left V 5 bases short and J 10 bases short, with 20 bases between. The V gene's germline CDR1 is MNHNS and CDR2 SASEGT. This CDR3 comprises 15 residues. The CDR3 DNA follows: TGTGCCAGCAGTCAAGGGAACAACGAGGCGGGAAAACTGTTTTTT. Its protein product is CASSQGNNEAGKLFF.

The rearrangement uses TRBV28 and TRBJ1-4; tentative D call: TRBD1 (6 bases). Between the trimmed V and J ends, which lost 2 bases and 7 bases, there was a span of 17 bases. Per germline, CDR1 MDHEN and CDR2 SYDVKM. CDR3 size: 16 residues. This CDR3 reads CASSLPGGTGGEKLFF. DNA for the CDR3: TGTGCCAGCAGTTTACCCGGGGGCACGGGAGGTGAAAAACTGTTTTTT.

This clonotype was detected many times. The chain joins TRBV12-3 or TRBV12-4 to TRBJ2-7, with 8 bases lining up with TRBD2. This CDR3 region has 14 residues. With 7 bases clipped from V and 3 bases from J, the junction kept 8 bases outside the gene matches. Here the CDR3 DNA reads TGTGCCAGCAAGTTGAGACTAGCGAGCTACGAGCAGTACTTC. This sequence encodes CASKLRLASYEQYF.

The chain carries TRBV6-2 or TRBV6-3 and TRBJ2-6, with D possibly being TRBD1 (6 bases). This CDR3 has 18 residues. Germline CDR1 and CDR2: MNHEY and SVGEGT. Between the trimmed V and J ends, which lost 5 bases and 2 bases, there was a span of 19 bases. CDR3 amino acids: CASSADSQTAAGANVLTF. In DNA, the CDR3 is TGTGCCAGCAGTGCGGACAGCCAAACGGCCGCTGGGGCCAACGTCCTGACTTTC.

This sequence joins TRBV12-3 or TRBV12-4 and TRBJ1-4, with a possible D match to TRBD1 (6 bases). This CDR3 comprises 14 residues. V lost 5 bases and J lost 2, with 9 bases in between. CDR3 region: CASSQRGTNEKLFF. The CDR3 DNA follows: TGTGCCAGCAGTCAGAGGGGGACTAATGAAAAACTGTTTTTT.

The chain carries TRBV13 and TRBJ2-5; 9 nucleotides match TRBD2. The DNA matches TRBJ2-7 better at its end, which makes the J call doubtful. The CDR3 extends over 13 amino acids. Germline V lookup: CDR1 PRHDT, CDR2 FYEKMQ (reference sequence). CDR3 sequence reads: CASSWGLASEQYF. CDR3 bases: TGTGCCAGCAGCTGGGGACTAGCATCCGAGCAGTACTTC.